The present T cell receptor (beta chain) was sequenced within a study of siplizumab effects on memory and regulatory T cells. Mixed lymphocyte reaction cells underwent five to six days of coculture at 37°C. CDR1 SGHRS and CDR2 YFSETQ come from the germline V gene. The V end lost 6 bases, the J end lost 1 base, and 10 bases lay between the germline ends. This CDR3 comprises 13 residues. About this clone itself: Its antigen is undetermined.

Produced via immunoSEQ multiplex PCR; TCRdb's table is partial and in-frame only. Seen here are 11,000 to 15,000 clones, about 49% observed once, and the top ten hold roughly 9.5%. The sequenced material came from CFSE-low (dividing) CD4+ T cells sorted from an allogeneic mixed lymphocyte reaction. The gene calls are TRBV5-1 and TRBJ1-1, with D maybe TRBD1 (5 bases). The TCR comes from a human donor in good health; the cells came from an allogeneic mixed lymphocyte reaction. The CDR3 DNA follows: TGCGCCAGCAACTTTCAGGGGAACACTGAAGCTTTCTTT. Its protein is CASNFQGNTEAFF.